This is a list of T cell receptor beta chains from one sample in a study of T cells in Graves' hyperthyroidism and ophthalmopathy. A single record per CDR3 protein comes from TCRdb applying MiXCR to the multiplex PCR reads. The repertoire holds roughly 420,000 distinct CDR3 sequences, with more than 15% as singletons. The specimen sequenced was blood. Receptor source: a woman between 18 and 29 years old with Graves' hyperthyroidism. Both conserved end residues are part of each CDR3. The order of the fields is clone size, J gene, V gene, CDR3 protein. Rows may omit the clone size; those that give it use once, few, many or a size class.

clone size: many; J gene: TRBJ2-5; V gene: TRBV28; CDR3 protein: CASSLGFSETQYF
clone size: few; J gene: TRBJ1-2; V gene: TRBV20-1; CDR3 protein: CSARQVRVGYTF
clone size: many; J gene: TRBJ1-1; V gene: TRBV9; CDR3 protein: CASSDLTASTEAFF
clone size: many; J gene: TRBJ1-1; V gene: TRBV7-3; CDR3 protein: CASSFYGGGLATEAFF
clone size: many; J gene: TRBJ1-4; V gene: TRBV20-1; CDR3 protein: CSARVQGGVEKLFF
clone size: -; J gene: TRBJ2-1; V gene: TRBV3-1; CDR3 protein: CASSHISTGGGYNEQFF
clone size: -; J gene: TRBJ1-6; V gene: TRBV20-1; CDR3 protein: CSARQWDRDPDVAALHF
clone size: many; J gene: TRBJ1-1; V gene: TRBV12-3/TRBV12-4; CDR3 protein: CASSLVAPPPAFF
clone size: many; J gene: TRBJ2-5; V gene: TRBV11-2; CDR3 protein: CASSLKGWETQYF
clone size: few; J gene: TRBJ2-5; V gene: TRBV6-1; CDR3 protein: CASSEHPTGETQYF
clone size: many; J gene: TRBJ2-7; V gene: TRBV13; CDR3 protein: CASSYGTSYEQYF
clone size: -; J gene: TRBJ1-1; V gene: TRBV6-2/TRBV6-3; CDR3 protein: CASSPAGTGAPEAFF
clone size: -; J gene: TRBJ1-5; V gene: TRBV6-2/TRBV6-3; CDR3 protein: CASSYMGGVNQPQHF
clone size: many; J gene: TRBJ1-1; V gene: TRBV6-1; CDR3 protein: CASSGGENRERTEAFF
clone size: -; J gene: TRBJ1-1; V gene: TRBV12-3/TRBV12-4; CDR3 protein: CASGQGKNTEAFF
clone size: many; J gene: TRBJ2-7; V gene: TRBV18; CDR3 protein: CASSRGRGPSSYEQYF
clone size: -; J gene: TRBJ1-2; V gene: TRBV12-3/TRBV12-4; CDR3 protein: CASRPLRGGSGGYTF
clone size: few; J gene: TRBJ1-2; V gene: TRBV15; CDR3 protein: CATSRQGTGYTF
clone size: once; J gene: TRBJ2-7; V gene: TRBV10-2; CDR3 protein: CASLGQGATGEQYF
clone size: -; J gene: TRBJ1-4; V gene: TRBV12-3/TRBV12-4; CDR3 protein: CASSPRGGGNEKLFF
clone size: few; J gene: TRBJ1-2; V gene: TRBV2; CDR3 protein: CASSDEGKGYGYTF
clone size: many; J gene: TRBJ2-5; V gene: TRBV2; CDR3 protein: CASSESETQYF
clone size: -; J gene: TRBJ2-5; V gene: TRBV7-9; CDR3 protein: CASSLVLAGQGTQYF
clone size: many; J gene: TRBJ2-2; V gene: TRBV12-3/TRBV12-4; CDR3 protein: CASSPLGFLWTSGGAGELFF
clone size: many; J gene: TRBJ2-2; V gene: TRBV10-1; CDR3 protein: CASSESSGVAGELFF
clone size: many; J gene: TRBJ1-2; V gene: TRBV2; CDR3 protein: CASSELREIYGYTF
clone size: -; J gene: TRBJ2-7; V gene: TRBV7-6; CDR3 protein: CASSLEFQGNEQYF
clone size: -; J gene: TRBJ2-1; V gene: TRBV10-3; CDR3 protein: CAISESQRGDEQFF
clone size: few; J gene: TRBJ1-5; V gene: TRBV20-1; CDR3 protein: CSARTGINQPQHF
clone size: -; J gene: TRBJ1-5; V gene: TRBV7-8; CDR3 protein: CASSLEGALYSNQPQHF
clone size: few; J gene: TRBJ1-1; V gene: TRBV6-2/TRBV6-3; CDR3 protein: CASSYSNGNTEAFF
clone size: many; J gene: TRBJ2-5; V gene: TRBV6-1; CDR3 protein: CASSAQRGRAQETQYF
clone size: -; J gene: TRBJ2-3; V gene: TRBV6-1; CDR3 protein: CASSDKRLSTDTQYF
clone size: -; J gene: TRBJ2-7; V gene: TRBV6-2/TRBV6-3; CDR3 protein: CASVLGYEQYF
clone size: many; J gene: TRBJ2-7; V gene: TRBV28; CDR3 protein: CASQLVRDTPYEQYF
clone size: many; J gene: TRBJ2-7; V gene: TRBV12-3/TRBV12-4; CDR3 protein: CASSEPTGTGDSYEQYF
clone size: -; J gene: TRBJ1-3; V gene: TRBV5-1; CDR3 protein: CASSLEGWPSGNTIYF
clone size: many; J gene: TRBJ1-5; V gene: TRBV7-8; CDR3 protein: CASSLEGMMNQPQHF
clone size: -; J gene: TRBJ1-5; V gene: TRBV20-1; CDR3 protein: CSAKGDYNQPQHF
clone size: many; J gene: TRBJ2-5; V gene: TRBV7-2; CDR3 protein: CASSGGAGTQYF
clone size: -; J gene: TRBJ2-1; V gene: TRBV13; CDR3 protein: CASSDSGVEQFF
clone size: few; J gene: TRBJ2-3; V gene: TRBV4-1; CDR3 protein: CASSQDGTGSGTDTQYF
clone size: -; J gene: TRBJ1-4; V gene: TRBV19; CDR3 protein: CATNTPATNEKLFF
clone size: few; J gene: TRBJ2-7; V gene: TRBV2; CDR3 protein: CASSQWPIAGQGYEQYF
clone size: -; J gene: TRBJ2-2; V gene: TRBV12-3/TRBV12-4; CDR3 protein: CASSLSLAGGYGELFF
clone size: -; J gene: TRBJ2-1; V gene: TRBV6-2/TRBV6-3; CDR3 protein: CASSKGLAAVYNEQFF
clone size: many; J gene: TRBJ1-5; V gene: TRBV7-2; CDR3 protein: CASSLLAWGGSQPQHF